This is a list of T cell receptor beta chains from one sample in a study of T-cell memory formation after mild COVID-19. Each CDR3 protein is one row after TCRdb ran MiXCR on the 5' RACE reads. The sample includes around 50,000 distinct CDR3 sequences, about 12% seen only once; the top ten take about 24%. The sequenced sample was PBMCs or a T cell subset sorted from them (not recorded which). The receptors shown here come from a man younger than 35 who had mild COVID-19 (a few samples of this study predate the infection). Cell type and time point are not known. Both conserved end residues are part of each CDR3. The order of the fields is V gene, clone size, CDR3 length, J gene, CDR3 protein. The size field is filled for only some rows; it gives once, few, many or a size class.

TRBV12-3/TRBV12-4	few	15	TRBJ1-2	CASSPGTPAFYGYTF
TRBV5-6	.	16	TRBJ1-5	CASSLFTGGSNQPQHF
TRBV5-4	.	14	TRBJ1-4	CASSWQGGNEKLFF
TRBV12-3/TRBV12-4	.	14	TRBJ2-5	CASTRSGSPKTQYF
TRBV7-9	few	17	TRBJ2-6	CASTQLASLSGANVLTF
TRBV29-1	few	14	TRBJ2-7	CSVGEIGSSYEQYF
TRBV6-2/TRBV6-3	few	16	TRBJ2-7	CASSYPGQWGTYEQYF
TRBV11-2	few	16	TRBJ2-7	CASSLVVGQFGDEQYF
TRBV7-3	.	15	TRBJ2-3	CASSLTRGGQDTQYF
TRBV6-5	many	15	TRBJ2-3	CATRRRGGIPDTQYF
TRBV5-6	few	11	TRBJ1-2	CASSTNYGYTF
TRBV20-1	few	14	TRBJ1-5	CSADTPAGYQPQHF
TRBV11-1	few	15	TRBJ2-2	CASSPGTGNTGELFF
TRBV7-2	many	13	TRBJ1-5	CASSPWTDQPQHF
TRBV24-1	.	15	TRBJ2-3	CATSFGQGRTDTQYF
TRBV5-1	many	16	TRBJ2-1	CASSPAGQGGYNEQFF
TRBV20-1	.	15	TRBJ2-1	CSANKGPAAYNEQFF
TRBV6-6	few	15	TRBJ1-5	CASRGTDYSNQPQHF
TRBV7-9	few	13	TRBJ2-1	CASRADSYNEQFF
TRBV24-1	few	14	TRBJ2-2	CATSDAANTGELFF
TRBV7-8	many	15	TRBJ2-3	CASSSQALGGDTQYF
TRBV11-2	.	13	TRBJ1-2	CASAGPGNYGYTF
TRBV7-2	few	15	TRBJ1-6	CASSSRIGHNSPLHF
TRBV2	.	12	TRBJ1-5	CASSQGDQPQHF
TRBV5-1	many	16	TRBJ2-2	CASSPSSGGYTGELFF
TRBV6-2/TRBV6-3	few	15	TRBJ2-5	CASSYGLGYQETQYF
TRBV6-2/TRBV6-3	few	17	TRBJ2-3	CASRSFLAGVGTDTQYF
TRBV4-3	few	15	TRBJ1-1	CASSQDSGSGTEAFF
TRBV3-1	once	14	TRBJ2-4	CASSQGAWANIQYF
TRBV5-1	.	16	TRBJ2-6	CASSLELISGANVLTF
TRBV6-2/TRBV6-3	few	12	TRBJ1-2	CASRPGSYGYTF
TRBV19	.	16	TRBJ2-2	CASSMGLATYTGELFF
TRBV3-1	few	13	TRBJ2-3	CASTVRGADTQYF
TRBV7-2	.	11	TRBJ2-1	CASRGYNEQFF
TRBV2	.	13	TRBJ2-5	CASSEERGETQYF
TRBV7-3	many	14	TRBJ2-5	CASSPTGGGETQYF
TRBV7-2	.	15	TRBJ2-1	CASRDAGLVINEQFF
TRBV7-2	many	18	TRBJ1-1	CASSFTGRKSIMNTEAFF
TRBV7-9	.	14	TRBJ2-3	CASSLGDSTDTQYF
TRBV7-6	many	17	TRBJ2-6	CASSLMISGTGANVLTF
TRBV10-3	many	13	TRBJ1-6	CAISGQLDSPLHF
TRBV7-9	many	13	TRBJ2-5	CASSLAGGETQYF
TRBV7-2	few	15	TRBJ2-4	CASSLAGTGGNIQYF
TRBV7-2	.	14	TRBJ1-1	CASSTQGLNTEAFF
TRBV6-6	many	14	TRBJ1-2	CASSYRTGDYGYTF
TRBV6-5	many	15	TRBJ2-7	CASSPLWGFSYEQYF
TRBV7-2	few	13	TRBJ1-2	CASSADLGYGYTF
TRBV3-2	.	14	TRBJ1-5	CASSQDQYYQPQHF
TRBV18	.	16	TRBJ1-1	CASSPIMGQTNTEAFF
TRBV7-8	.	14	TRBJ1-3	CASSLAPGGNTIYF
TRBV7-8	many	15	TRBJ2-5	CASSPGLAGGETQYF